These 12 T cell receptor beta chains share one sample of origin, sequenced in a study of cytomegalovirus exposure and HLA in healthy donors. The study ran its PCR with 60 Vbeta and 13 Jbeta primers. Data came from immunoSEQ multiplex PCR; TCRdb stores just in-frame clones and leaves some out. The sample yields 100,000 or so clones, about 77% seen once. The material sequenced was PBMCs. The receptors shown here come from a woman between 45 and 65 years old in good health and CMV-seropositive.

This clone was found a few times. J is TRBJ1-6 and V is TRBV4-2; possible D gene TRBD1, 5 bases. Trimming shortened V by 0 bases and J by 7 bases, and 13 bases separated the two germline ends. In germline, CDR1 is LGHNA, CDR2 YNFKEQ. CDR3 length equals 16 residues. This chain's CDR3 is CASSQDPRGENSPLHF. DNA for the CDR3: TGTGCCAGCAGCCAAGATCCTCGGGGGGAAAATTCACCCCTCCACTTT.

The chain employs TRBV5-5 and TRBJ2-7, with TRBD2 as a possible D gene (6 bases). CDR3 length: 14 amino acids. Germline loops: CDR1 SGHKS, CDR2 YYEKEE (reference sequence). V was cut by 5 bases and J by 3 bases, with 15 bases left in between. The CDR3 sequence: CASSFRWGVYEQYF. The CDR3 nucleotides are TGTGCCAGCAGTTTCCGTTGGGGGGTCTACGAGCAGTACTTC.

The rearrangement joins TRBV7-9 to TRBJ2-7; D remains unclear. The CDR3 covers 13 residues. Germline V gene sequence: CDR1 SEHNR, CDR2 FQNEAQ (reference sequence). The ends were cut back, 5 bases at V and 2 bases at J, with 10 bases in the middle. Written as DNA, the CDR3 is TGTGCCAGCAGCAACGAAGCCCCCTACGAGCAGTACTTC. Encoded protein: CASSNEAPYEQYF.

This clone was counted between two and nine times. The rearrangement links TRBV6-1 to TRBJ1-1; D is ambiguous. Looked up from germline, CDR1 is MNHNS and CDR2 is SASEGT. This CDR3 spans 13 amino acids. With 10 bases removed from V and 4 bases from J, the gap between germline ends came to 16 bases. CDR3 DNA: TGTGCCATCGTAGACCCACGGAGCACTGAAGCTTTCTTT. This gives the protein CAIVDPRSTEAFF.

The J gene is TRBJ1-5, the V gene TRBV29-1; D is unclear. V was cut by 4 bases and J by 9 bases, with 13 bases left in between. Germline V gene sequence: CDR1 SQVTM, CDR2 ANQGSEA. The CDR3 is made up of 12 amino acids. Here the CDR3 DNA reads TGCAGCGTTGGGGCAGCCCAAGGGCCCCAGCATTTT. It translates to CSVGAAQGPQHF.

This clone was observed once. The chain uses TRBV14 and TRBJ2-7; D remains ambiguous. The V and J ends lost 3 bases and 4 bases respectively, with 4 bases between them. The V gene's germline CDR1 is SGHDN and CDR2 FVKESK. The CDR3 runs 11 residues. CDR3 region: CASSHLYEQYF. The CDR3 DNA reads TGTGCCAGCAGCCACCTATACGAGCAGTACTTC.

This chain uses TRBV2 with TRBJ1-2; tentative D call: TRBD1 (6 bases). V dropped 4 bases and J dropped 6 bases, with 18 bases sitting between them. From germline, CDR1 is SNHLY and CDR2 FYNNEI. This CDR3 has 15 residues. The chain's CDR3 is CASSAFGGAGDGYTF. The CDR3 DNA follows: TGTGCCAGCAGTGCGTTTGGGGGGGCTGGTGATGGCTACACCTTC.

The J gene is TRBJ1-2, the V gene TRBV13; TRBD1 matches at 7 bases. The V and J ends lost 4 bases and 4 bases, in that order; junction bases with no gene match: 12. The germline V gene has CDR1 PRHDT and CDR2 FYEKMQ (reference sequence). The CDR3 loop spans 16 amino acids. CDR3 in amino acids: CASSSTQGDFSYGYTF. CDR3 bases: TGTGCCAGCAGCTCCACCCAGGGGGATTTTAGCTATGGCTACACCTTC.

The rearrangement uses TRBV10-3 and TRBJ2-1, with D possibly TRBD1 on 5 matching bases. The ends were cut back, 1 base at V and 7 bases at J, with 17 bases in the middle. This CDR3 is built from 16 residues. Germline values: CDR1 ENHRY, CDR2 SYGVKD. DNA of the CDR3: TGTGCCATCAGTGAGTTGACTGGACACGATTCAAATGAGCAGTTCTTC. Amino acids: CAISELTGHDSNEQFF.

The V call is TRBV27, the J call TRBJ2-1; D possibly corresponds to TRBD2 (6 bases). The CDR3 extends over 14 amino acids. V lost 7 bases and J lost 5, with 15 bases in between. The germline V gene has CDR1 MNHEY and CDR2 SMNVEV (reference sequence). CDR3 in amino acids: CASTYLGGDNEQFF. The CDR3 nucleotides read TGTGCCAGCACTTATTTGGGGGGAGACAATGAGCAGTTCTTC.

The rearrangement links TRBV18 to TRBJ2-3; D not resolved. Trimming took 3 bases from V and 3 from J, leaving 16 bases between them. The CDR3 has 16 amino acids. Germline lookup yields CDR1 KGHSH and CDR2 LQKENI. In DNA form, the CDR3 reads TGTGCCAGCTCACCCCTTGGCCCCGTCCAGACAGATACGCAGTATTTT. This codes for CASSPLGPVQTDTQYF.

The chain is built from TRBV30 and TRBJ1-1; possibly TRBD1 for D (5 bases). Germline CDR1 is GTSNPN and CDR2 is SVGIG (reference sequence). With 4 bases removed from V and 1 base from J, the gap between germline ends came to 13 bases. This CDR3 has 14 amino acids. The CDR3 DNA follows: TGTGCCTGGAATTCAGGGATGGCGAACACTGAAGCTTTCTTT. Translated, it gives CAWNSGMANTEAFF.